This T cell receptor (beta chain) was retrieved from a study of Ad26.COV2.S vaccination and SARS-CoV-2 variants. Germline V gene lookup returns CDR1 SGHAT and CDR2 FQNNGV. This CDR3 region has 15 residues. V lost 5 bases, J lost 5 bases, and 15 bases lay in between. Study results and caveats: Whether participants received vaccine or placebo, their non-spike TCR breadth was similar.

Here immunoSEQ multiplex PCR was the method, and the copy in TCRdb shows in-frame clones only, minus some. Altogether 200,000 to 300,000 clones are present, 88% being singletons, with the ten largest covering about 11%. Regarding this clone: The antigen remains undetermined.

Treatment of the sample: around 19 received Ad26.COV2.S at low or high dose, single or two shots; about 5 received placebo; per-sample allocation not given. Specimen acquisition occurred on day 63 following the initial vaccine or placebo injection. The starting material was peripheral blood, obtained in a trial of Ad26.COV2.S vaccine versus placebo. The TCR sequence derives from a person between 18 and 65 years old who received the Ad26.COV2.S COVID-19 vaccine or a placebo. This chain uses TRBV11-2 with TRBJ2-2; no clear D. Here the CDR3 DNA reads TGTGCCAGCAGCCAAGAAGAAGTGCAGACCGGGGAGCTGTTTTTT. Its translation: CASSQEEVQTGELFF.